This T cell receptor beta chain comes out of a study of human T cells and chemical hapten exposure. Study-wide background: Small pooled library volume differences mainly caused per-sample TCR yield variation.

Worth noting for this clonotype: No antigen is known for it.

Each cDNA molecule in the library carried unique molecular identifiers. Original processing notes: Sample TCR totals centred on a median of approximately 96,000, ranging roughly 20,000 to 750,000. TCRdb redid the calling of the 5' RACE reads with MiXCR, one entry per CDR3 protein. The V and J calls here are based on TCRdb, not the publication. In the table there are 80,000 or so distinct CDR3 sequences, around 15% of which are singletons. Someone pulled total RNA out of unfractionated whole blood. Study-wide points: The number of TCRs over 1 in 1000 frequency stayed unchanged after DPC.

The CDR3 runs to 14 residues. V was cut by 5 bases and J by 3 bases, with 14 bases left in between. Germline V gives CDR1 SQVTM, CDR2 ANQGSEA. The V call is TRBV29-1, the J call TRBJ2-4; D remains unclear. This TCR was sampled from a female donor in good health. CDR3 protein: CSVLSQSLKNIQYF. In DNA form, the CDR3 reads TGCAGCGTTTTGAGCCAGTCGCTCAAAAACATTCAGTACTTC.